This T cell receptor beta chain comes out of a study of technical replicates of blood from several donors. V was pared by 0 bases and J by 6 bases, with 5 bases of the junction left unmatched. CDR1 and CDR2 (germline): SGHTA, FQGNSA. CDR3 length: 15 residues. Profiled with immunoSEQ multiplex PCR; TCRdb holds only in-frame clones, not every one. Of just under 100,000 clones listed, about 95% were seen once; the top ten hold about 0.21%. The TCR was taken from a human donor in good health. The chain is built from TRBV7-2 and TRBJ2-3; 8 nucleotides match TRBD1. Sequenced input: T cells isolated from PBMCs. Here the CDR3 DNA reads TGTGCCAGCAGCTTAGCGGACAGGGACGGGGATACGCAGTATTTT. It is translated as CASSLADRDGDTQYF.